This is a list of T cell receptor beta chains from one sample in a study of vaccination effects on CD4 cells after COVID-19. Assay used: immunoSEQ multiplex PCR; TCRdb lists only in-frame clones, some missing. The repertoire includes about 40,000 clones, about 62% of them detected once, and roughly 8.4% sits in the top ten. Antigen specificity for these receptors is unknown. The sample was CD4+ T cells from PBMCs cultured without peptide, taken after COVID-19 vaccination. These receptors were obtained from a human donor who received a COVID-19 vaccine. CDR3s include the opening cysteine and the closing phenylalanine or tryptophan. Fields, in order: clone size, J gene, D gene, V gene, CDR3 DNA, CDR3 protein. A D gene is named only where the DNA matches it firmly. Clone sizes are given selectively: once, few, many, or a class where the clone is expanded.

. TRBJ1-1 TRBD1 TRBV19 TGTGCCAGTAGTATCGGGCAGGGGGCGTACACTGAAGCTTTCTTT CASSIGQGAYTEAFF
. TRBJ1-2 . TRBV3-1/TRBV3-2 TGTGCCAGCAGCCAGGCAGGGCTTCGTTATGGCTACACCTTC CASSQAGLRYGYTF
. TRBJ2-7 . TRBV11-2 TGTGCCAGCAGTCCGCTCTCTACCTACGAGCAGTACTTC CASSPLSTYEQYF
. TRBJ2-4 . TRBV29-1 TGCAGCGTTGGCGGGACGGAAAACATTCAGTACTTC CSVGGTENIQYF
. TRBJ2-1 TRBD2 TRBV9 TGTGCCAGCAGCCCCACGGGACTAGCGGGAGGGCGATCCTACAATGAGCAGTTCTTC CASSPTGLAGGRSYNEQFF
. TRBJ1-6 . TRBV5-5 TGTGCCAGCAGCTTGGGGTTAGACAGGTCTACGCCCCTCCACTTT CASSLGLDRSTPLHF
few TRBJ2-7 . TRBV10-1 TGCGCCAGCAGTGATCCCCATACTAGCTACGAGCAGTACTTC CASSDPHTSYEQYF
. TRBJ1-2 . TRBV7-9 TGTGCCAGCAGTTACACCAGGGATGGCTACACCTTC CASSYTRDGYTF
. TRBJ1-1 . TRBV5-1 TGCGCCAGCAGCTTGGGGGCGACCGTGAACACTGAAGCTTTCTTT CASSLGATVNTEAFF
. TRBJ2-5 . TRBV7-9 TGTGCCAGCAGCTTAGGTAGTTCGGCAAGCCAAGAGACCCAGTACTTC CASSLGSSASQETQYF
. TRBJ1-4 . TRBV6-5 TGTGCCAGCAGTTACAATGAGCGGTCCGAAAAACTGTTTTTT CASSYNERSEKLFF
. TRBJ2-6 . TRBV6-1 TGTGCCAGCAGTGAATGGACAGTCTCTGGGGCCAACGTCCTGACTTTC CASSEWTVSGANVLTF
. TRBJ2-5 . TRBV15 TGTGCCACCAGCAAGGGGGAGGCGGGAGAGACCCAGTACTTC CATSKGEAGETQYF
. TRBJ1-2 . TRBV5-6 TGTGCCAGCAGCTTGTTTTCATATGGCTACACCTTC CASSLFSYGYTF
. TRBJ1-1 . TRBV7-9 TGTGCCAGCACAAACTTCTACACTGAAGCTTTCTTT CASTNFYTEAFF
. TRBJ1-2 . TRBV29-1 TGCAGCGTTGAACCCCGCGGGGCTAACTATGGCTACACCTTC CSVEPRGANYGYTF
. TRBJ1-2 . TRBV7-9 TGTGCCAGCAGCTTACTACAGGGCCATGGCTACACCTTC CASSLLQGHGYTF
. TRBJ2-7 . TRBV18 TGTGCCAGCTCAAGCGTCGCCGACGAGCAGTACTTC CASSSVADEQYF
. TRBJ2-6 . TRBV6-6 TGTGCCAGCAGTCCCAAACCTGGGGGAAGAGGGGCCAACGTCCTGACTTTC CASSPKPGGRGANVLTF
few TRBJ2-7 TRBD1 TRBV7-8 TGTGCCAGCAGCACCGGACTCCGGGACAGGGGCTACGAGCAGTACTTC CASSTGLRDRGYEQYF
. TRBJ1-2 . TRBV29-1 TGCAGCGTTGAAGTGGGGGCGTTGGACTACACCTTC CSVEVGALDYTF
. TRBJ2-1 TRBD2 TRBV11-3 TGTGCCAGCAGCCCGTCCCTGGTCGCGGGAGGGCCAAACAATGAGCAGTTCTTC CASSPSLVAGGPNNEQFF
. TRBJ2-5 . TRBV5-5 TGTGCCAGCAGCTTGGGCCCCAACAGTCAAGAGACCCAGTACTTC CASSLGPNSQETQYF
. TRBJ2-5 . TRBV18 TGTGCCAGCTCACCAGGAGGTTCGGTGGAGACCCAGTACTTC CASSPGGSVETQYF
once TRBJ2-1 TRBD1 TRBV6-5 TGTGCCAGCAGTACCGGGACAGGGTATGAGCAGTTCTTC CASSTGTGYEQFF
few TRBJ1-2 TRBD1 TRBV6-5 TGTGCCAGCAGTTACTCGAGGACAGGGGGTGGCTATGGCTACACCTTC CASSYSRTGGGYGYTF
once TRBJ1-4 . TRBV10-3 TGTGCCATCAGTGATAGAGGAAATGAAAAACTGTTTTTT CAISDRGNEKLFF
. TRBJ2-7 TRBD1 TRBV6-5 TGTGCCAGCAATCGGGACAGGGGGAGGTACGAGCAGTACTTC CASNRDRGRYEQYF
. TRBJ1-1 . TRBV7-9 TGTGCCAGCAGCTTAAAGACAGGGAACACTGAAGCTTTCTTT CASSLKTGNTEAFF
once TRBJ2-3 . TRBV19 TGTGCCAGTAGACAAAGCGGAGATACGCAGTATTTT CASRQSGDTQYF
. TRBJ1-5 . TRBV19 TGTGCCAGTAGTATAATGCAGGGACACAATCAGCCCCAGCATTTT CASSIMQGHNQPQHF
. TRBJ2-7 . TRBV7-9 TGTGCCAGCAGCTTAGGAGGTCGAGGGGAGTACTTC CASSLGGRGEYF
. TRBJ2-1 . TRBV3-1/TRBV3-2 TGTGCCAGCAGCCAAGATAATCCACTATATAATGAGCAGTTCTTC CASSQDNPLYNEQFF
few TRBJ1-5 . TRBV19 TGTGCCAGTAGTCCCGGTAGGGGGCAGCCCCAGCATTTT CASSPGRGQPQHF
few TRBJ2-5 . TRBV7-7 TGTGCCAGCAGCTCTGGTCGAGTGTTCCAAGAGACCCAGTACTTC CASSSGRVFQETQYF
. TRBJ1-1 TRBD1 TRBV6-4 TGTGCCAGCAGTTACCGACAGGGGACAACTGAAGCTTTCTTT CASSYRQGTTEAFF
few TRBJ2-7 . TRBV7-2 TGTGCCAGCAGCTTGAGCTCCTACGAGCAGTACTTC CASSLSSYEQYF
. TRBJ1-5 TRBD1 TRBV6-1 TGTGCCAGCAGTGAAAGACCTGGGACAGGAGGAAATCAGCCCCAGCATTTT CASSERPGTGGNQPQHF
. TRBJ1-5 . TRBV21-1 TGTGCCAGCAGCAAAGGGGGAACGAGGGATCAGCCCCAGCATTTT CASSKGGTRDQPQHF
few TRBJ1-5 TRBD1 TRBV5-5 TGTGCCAGCAGCTTGGTCGGGACAGGGCCCCAGCATTTT CASSLVGTGPQHF
few TRBJ2-2 TRBD1 TRBV27 TGTGCCAGCAGTTTAGATAGGACAGGGACGAACACCGGGGAGCTGTTTTTT CASSLDRTGTNTGELFF
. TRBJ1-2 . TRBV19 TGTGCCAGTAGTAGGCCACCGCTTTTGGGCTACACCTTC CASSRPPLLGYTF
. TRBJ2-5 TRBD2 TRBV9 TGTGCCAGCAGCGGGGGGGGGTACCAAGAGACCCAGTACTTC CASSGGGYQETQYF
. TRBJ1-2 TRBD1 TRBV10-3 TGTGCCATCGGGAGGGGCCCCAGACAGGGCTCGATCTATGGCTACACCTTC CAIGRGPRQGSIYGYTF
. TRBJ2-1 TRBD2 TRBV9 TGTGCCAGCAGCGAAGGGACGGGACTAGCGGGCTACAATGAGCAGTTCTTC CASSEGTGLAGYNEQFF
. TRBJ1-5 . TRBV6-1 TGTGCCAGCAGTGAAATGGTTAGCAATCAGCCCCAGCATTTT CASSEMVSNQPQHF
. TRBJ1-2 TRBD1 TRBV6-1 TGTGCCAGCAGTGAAGGTACAGGGGTCTCAGAAGGCTACACCTTC CASSEGTGVSEGYTF
. TRBJ2-5 TRBD1 TRBV7-9 TGTGCCAGCAGCTTAGGGGGACAGGGGGCGCGAACCCAGTACTTC CASSLGGQGARTQYF
few TRBJ2-1 . TRBV10-2 TGCGCCAGCAGTGAGTCGAGGGGAGACAATGAGCAGTTCTTC CASSESRGDNEQFF
. TRBJ1-3 . TRBV30 TGTGCCTGGAGCCCACTAGGTGCATCTGGAAACACCATATATTTT CAWSPLGASGNTIYF
. TRBJ2-5 . TRBV18 TGTGCCAGCTCACCTGGGGTACAGACCCAGTACTTC CASSPGVQTQYF
. TRBJ1-5 . TRBV3-1/TRBV3-2 TGTGCCAGCAGCCAAGGGCTGGGGCAGCCCCAGCATTTT CASSQGLGQPQHF
. TRBJ1-1 . TRBV9 TGTGCCAGCAGCGTAGATCACAGGATGAACACTGAAGCTTTCTTT CASSVDHRMNTEAFF
. TRBJ2-7 . TRBV6-5 TGTGCCTCTCAGTCGAGGGGGGGCTACGAGCAGTACTTC CASQSRGGYEQYF
. TRBJ2-5 TRBD2 TRBV10-3 TGTGCCATCAGTGCGGGAGGATCCGGGACTGGGGAGACCCAGTACTTC CAISAGGSGTGETQYF
. TRBJ2-1 . TRBV6-1 TGTGCCAGCAGTGACGGCACTTACTCGAATGAGCAGTTCTTC CASSDGTYSNEQFF
once TRBJ1-3 . TRBV2 TGTGCCAGCAGTTCATCCCCAGGGGTAACTGGAAACACCATATATTTT CASSSSPGVTGNTIYF
. TRBJ2-7 . TRBV21-1 TGTGCCAGCAGCAAAGCAGGGGTCTCAGCTGAGCAGTACTTC CASSKAGVSAEQYF
. TRBJ1-1 . TRBV7-2 TGTGCCAGCAGCCCCATGCTGACAGTGAACACTGAAGCTTTCTTT CASSPMLTVNTEAFF